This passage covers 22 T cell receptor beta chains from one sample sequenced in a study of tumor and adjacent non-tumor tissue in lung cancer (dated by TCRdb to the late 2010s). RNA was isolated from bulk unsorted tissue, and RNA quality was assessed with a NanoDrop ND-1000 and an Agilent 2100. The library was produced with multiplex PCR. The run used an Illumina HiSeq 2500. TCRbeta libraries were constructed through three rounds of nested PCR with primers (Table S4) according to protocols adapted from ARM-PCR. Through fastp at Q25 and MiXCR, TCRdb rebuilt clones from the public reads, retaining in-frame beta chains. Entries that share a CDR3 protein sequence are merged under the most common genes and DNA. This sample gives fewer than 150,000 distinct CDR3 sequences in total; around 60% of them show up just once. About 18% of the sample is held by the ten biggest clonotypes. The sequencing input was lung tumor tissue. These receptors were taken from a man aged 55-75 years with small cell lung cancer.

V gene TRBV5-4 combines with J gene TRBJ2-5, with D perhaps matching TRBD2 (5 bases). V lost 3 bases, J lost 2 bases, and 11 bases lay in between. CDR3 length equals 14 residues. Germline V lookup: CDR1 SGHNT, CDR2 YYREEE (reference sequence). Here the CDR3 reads CASSSAGKQETQYF. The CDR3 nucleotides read TGTGCCAGCAGCTCGGCGGGTAAACAAGAGACCCAGTACTTC. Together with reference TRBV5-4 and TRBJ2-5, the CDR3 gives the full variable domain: ETGVTQSPTHLIKTRGQQVTLRCSSQSGHNTVSWYQQALGQGPQFIFQYYREEENGRGNFPPRFSGLQFPNYSSELNVNALELDDSALYLCASSSAGKQETQYFGPGTRLLVL.

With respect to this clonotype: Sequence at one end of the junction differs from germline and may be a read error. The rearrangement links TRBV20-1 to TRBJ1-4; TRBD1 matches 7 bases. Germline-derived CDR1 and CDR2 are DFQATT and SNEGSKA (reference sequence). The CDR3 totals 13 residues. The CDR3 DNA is TGCAGTGCTGAACAGGGGCCGAATGAAAAACTGTCTTTT. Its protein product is CSAEQGPNEKLSF.

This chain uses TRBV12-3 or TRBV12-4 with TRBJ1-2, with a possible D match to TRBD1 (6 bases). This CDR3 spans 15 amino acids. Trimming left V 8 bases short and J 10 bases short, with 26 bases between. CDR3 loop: CASGLAAWGQSDYTF. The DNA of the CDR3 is TGTGCCAGCGGTCTCGCGGCGTGGGGACAATCGGACTACACCTTC.

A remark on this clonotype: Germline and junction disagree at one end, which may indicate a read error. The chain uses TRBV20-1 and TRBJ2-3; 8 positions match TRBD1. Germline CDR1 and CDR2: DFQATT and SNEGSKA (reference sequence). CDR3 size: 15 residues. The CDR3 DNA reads TGCAGTGCTAGAGGCGCAGGGGGCGCAGTAGATACGCACTATTTT. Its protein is CSARGAGGAVDTHYF.

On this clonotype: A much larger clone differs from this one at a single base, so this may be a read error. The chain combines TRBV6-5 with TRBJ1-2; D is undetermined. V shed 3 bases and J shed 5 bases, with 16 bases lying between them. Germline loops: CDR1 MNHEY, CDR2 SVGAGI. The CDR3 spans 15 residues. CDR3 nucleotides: TGTGCCAGCAGTTATTCGAGTCTTGGAGGGTATGGCTACACCTTC. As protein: CASSYSSLGGYGYTF.

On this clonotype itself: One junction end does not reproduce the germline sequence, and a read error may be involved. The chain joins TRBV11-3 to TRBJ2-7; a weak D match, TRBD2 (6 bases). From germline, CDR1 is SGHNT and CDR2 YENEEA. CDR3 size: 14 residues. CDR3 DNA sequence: TGTGTCAGCAGCTTTGTCAGGGAGGTTGGCGAGCAGTACTTC. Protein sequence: CVSSFVREVGEQYF.

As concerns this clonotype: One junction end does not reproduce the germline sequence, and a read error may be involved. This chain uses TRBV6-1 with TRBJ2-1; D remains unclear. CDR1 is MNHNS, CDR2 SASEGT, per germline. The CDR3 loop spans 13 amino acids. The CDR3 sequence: CASSEMSSNRRLF. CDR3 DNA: TGTGCCAGCAGTGAAATGAGTTCTAATAGGCGGCTCTTC.

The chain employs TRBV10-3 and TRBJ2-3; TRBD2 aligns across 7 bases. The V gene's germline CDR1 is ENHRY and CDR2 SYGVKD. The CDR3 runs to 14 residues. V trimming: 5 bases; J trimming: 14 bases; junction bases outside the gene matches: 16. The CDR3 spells CAISTPSAGRNRYF. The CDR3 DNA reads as TGTGCCATCAGTACACCTTCAGCGGGGAGGAATCGGTATTTT.

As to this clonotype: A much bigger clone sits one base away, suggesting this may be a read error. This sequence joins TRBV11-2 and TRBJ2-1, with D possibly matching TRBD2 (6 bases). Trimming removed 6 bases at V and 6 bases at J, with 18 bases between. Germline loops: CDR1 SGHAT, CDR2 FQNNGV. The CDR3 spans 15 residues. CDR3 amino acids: CASSWTNGRANEQFF. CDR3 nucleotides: TGTGCCAGCAGTTGGACTAACGGGAGAGCCAATGAGCAGTTCTTC. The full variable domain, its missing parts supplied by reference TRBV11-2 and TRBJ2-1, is EAGVAQSPRYKIIEKRQSVAFWCNPISGHATLYWYQQILGQGPKLLIQFQNNGVVDDSQLPKDRFSAERLKGVDSTLKIQPAKLEDSAVYLCASSWTNGRANEQFFGPGTRLTVL.

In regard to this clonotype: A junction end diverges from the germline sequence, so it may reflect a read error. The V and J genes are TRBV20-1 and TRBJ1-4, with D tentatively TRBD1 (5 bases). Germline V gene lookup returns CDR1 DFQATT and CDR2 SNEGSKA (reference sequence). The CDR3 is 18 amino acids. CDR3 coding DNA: TGTAGTGCTATCGACCAGAAATCGGGGGGGAGAACTAATGAAAAACTGTTTTTT. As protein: CSAIDQKSGGRTNEKLFF.

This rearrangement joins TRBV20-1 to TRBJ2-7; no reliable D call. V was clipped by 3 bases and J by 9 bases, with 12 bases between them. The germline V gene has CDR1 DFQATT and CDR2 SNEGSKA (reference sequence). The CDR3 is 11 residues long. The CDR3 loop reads CSARGTPGQYF. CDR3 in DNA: TGCAGTGCTAGGGGCACCCCGGGGCAGTACTTC.

CDR3 nucleotide sequence: TGTGCCAGCAGGGGGCAGTCACATCAGCCCCAGCATTTT. This translates into CASRGQSHQPQHF. This chain links TRBV28 with TRBJ1-5; the D gene is possibly TRBD1 (5 bases). V lost 6 bases and J 5 bases, leaving 11 bases between the germline ends. The CDR3 runs to 13 residues. Germline lookup yields CDR1 MDHEN and CDR2 SYDVKM.

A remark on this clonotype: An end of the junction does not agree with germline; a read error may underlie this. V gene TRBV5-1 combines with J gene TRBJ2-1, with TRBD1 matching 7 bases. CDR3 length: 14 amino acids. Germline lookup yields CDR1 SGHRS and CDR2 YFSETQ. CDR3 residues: CASGLTGSYNEQFF. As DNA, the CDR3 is TGCGCCAGCGGCTTGACAGGGTCCTACAATGAGCAGTTCTTC.

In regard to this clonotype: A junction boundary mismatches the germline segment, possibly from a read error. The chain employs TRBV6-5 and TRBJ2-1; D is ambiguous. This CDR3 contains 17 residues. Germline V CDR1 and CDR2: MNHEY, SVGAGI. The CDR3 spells CVSSYSTNFPSYNGQFF. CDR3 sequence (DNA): TGTGTCAGCAGTTACTCCACCAACTTCCCCTCCTACAATGGGCAGTTCTTC.

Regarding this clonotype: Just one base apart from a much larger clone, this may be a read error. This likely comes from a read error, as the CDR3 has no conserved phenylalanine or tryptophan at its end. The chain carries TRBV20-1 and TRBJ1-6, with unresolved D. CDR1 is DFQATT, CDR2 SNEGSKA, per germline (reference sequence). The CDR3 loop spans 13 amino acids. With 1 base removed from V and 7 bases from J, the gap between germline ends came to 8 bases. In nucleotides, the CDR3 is TGCAGTGCTAGAGGGGGAGAGAATTCACCCCTCCACCTT. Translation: CSARGGENSPLHL.

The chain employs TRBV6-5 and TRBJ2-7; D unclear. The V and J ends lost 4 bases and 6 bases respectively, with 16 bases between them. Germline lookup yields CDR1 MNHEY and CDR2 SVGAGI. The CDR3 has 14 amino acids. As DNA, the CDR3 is TGTGCCAGCAGTTCCGTACAGTCGGTTCGCGAGCAGTACTTC. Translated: CASSSVQSVREQYF.

CDR3 amino acids: CSARETGRGYTEAFF. CDR3 sequence (DNA): TGCAGTGCTAGAGAAACGGGAAGGGGATACACTGAAGCTTTCTTT. This chain uses TRBV20-1 with TRBJ1-1, with a possible D match to TRBD1 (5 bases). The CDR3 sequence is 15 residues long. CDR1 is DFQATT, CDR2 SNEGSKA, per germline (reference sequence). Trimming stripped 0 bases from V and 3 bases from J, with 14 bases between.

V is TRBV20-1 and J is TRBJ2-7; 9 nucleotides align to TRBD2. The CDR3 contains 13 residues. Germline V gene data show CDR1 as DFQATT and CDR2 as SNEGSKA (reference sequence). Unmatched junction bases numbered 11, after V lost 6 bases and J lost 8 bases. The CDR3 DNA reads TGCAGTGCGTTAGCGGGAGAAAATTACAAGCAGTACTTC. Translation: CSALAGENYKQYF.

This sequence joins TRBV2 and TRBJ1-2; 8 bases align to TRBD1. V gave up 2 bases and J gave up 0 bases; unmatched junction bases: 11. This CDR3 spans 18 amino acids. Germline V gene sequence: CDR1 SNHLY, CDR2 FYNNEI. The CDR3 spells CASSERRTGSKTNYGYTF. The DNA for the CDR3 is TGTGCCAGCAGTGAAAGGAGGACAGGGTCGAAGACTAACTATGGCTACACCTTC.

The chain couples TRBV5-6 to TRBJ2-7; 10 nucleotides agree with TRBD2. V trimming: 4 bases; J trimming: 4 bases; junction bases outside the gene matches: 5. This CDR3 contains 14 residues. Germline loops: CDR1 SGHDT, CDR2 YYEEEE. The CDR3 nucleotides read TGTGCCAGCAGCGCCGGACTAGCGGTATACGAGCAGTACTTC. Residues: CASSAGLAVYEQYF.

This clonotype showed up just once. This chain's CDR3 is CASSYSGRHDSPLHF. The CDR3, as DNA: TGTGCCAGCAGTTACTCGGGGCGGCACGATTCACCCCTCCACTTT. The V and J genes are TRBV6-6 and TRBJ1-6; a weak D match, TRBD1 (5 bases). Germline CDR1 MNHNY, CDR2 SVGAGI (reference sequence). Trimming cost V 0 bases and J 8 bases, with 11 bases left between them. The CDR3 covers 15 residues.

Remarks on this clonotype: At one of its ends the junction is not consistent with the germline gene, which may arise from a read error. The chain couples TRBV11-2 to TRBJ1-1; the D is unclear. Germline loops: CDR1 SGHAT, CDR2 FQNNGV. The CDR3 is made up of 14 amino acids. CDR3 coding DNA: TGTGCCAGCAGCGCACTACAAGGAAACACTGAAACTTTCTTT. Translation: CASSALQGNTETFF.